The sequence of this TCR beta chain was determined in a study of shared clonotypes between healthy human individuals. Study results and caveats: Some clonotypes were shared by all four sorted-subset donors, while others were not shared. The non-shared ones had lower generation probabilities than the shared ones. Generally, estimated richness proved larger in naive subsets than it did in memory subsets. Roughly 5% of naive CD4 clonotypes were shared across a handful of donors.

Naive CD8 isolation took CD45RO-negative cells positively selected for CCR7 and excluded terminally differentiated effector memory CD45RA+ cells. Assay: immunoSEQ multiplex PCR; the TCRdb copy retains only in-frame clones and omits some. The table shows roughly 2.1 million clones, with approximately 94% occurring only once. About this clone: Antigen: not known.

Sample: naive CD8+ T cells from PBMCs. This receptor was identified in a man younger than 30 in good health. Some clones in this sample may be carry-over from other donors' samples.

In DNA form, the CDR3 reads TGTGCCAGCAGCCGGACAGGGAACCTGGACTACAATGAGCAGTTCTTC. Its translation is CASSRTGNLDYNEQFF. The chain uses TRBV13 and TRBJ2-1; 8 bases align to TRBD1. The CDR3 runs 16 residues. Germline CDR1 is PRHDT and CDR2 is FYEKMQ (reference sequence). V was clipped by 5 bases and J by 3 bases; unmatched bases: 9.